This T cell receptor beta chain was recovered during a study of early T cells in non-severe SARS-CoV-2 infection listed by TCRdb under 2021. Looking at the study overall: Bulk RNA from unsorted whole blood was used for TCR sequencing, so alpha and beta chains could not be paired. Broad study findings and their caveats: VDJdb matching was skewed toward anti-spike CD8 responses and likely underestimated virus-specific expansions, missing private and CD4 specificities.

A case-control design nested within a healthcare worker cohort in London, UK, was used, with weekly nasopharyngeal swab PCR tests and blood sampling performed. Between 23 and 31 March 2020, the week of the UK lockdown, healthcare workers were enrolled and then followed up weekly for as long as 16 weeks. Reading the germline V gene gives CDR1 SQVTM and CDR2 ANQGSEA. V sheds 6 bases and J sheds 9 bases, leaving 9 bases between their ends. Measured from the cysteine to the phenylalanine, the CDR3 is 10 residues long. Only the CDR3 region is kept as DNA, spanning 30 bases read in frame from base 1. The method was 5' RACE. The sequencing machine was a NextSeq 500. Unique molecular identifiers were attached to individual cDNA molecules in the TCR library protocol so that sequencing error and PCR bias could be corrected. TCR alpha and beta chains were both sequenced, and the abundances of alpha and beta sequences in each sample were closely correlated with each other. Per the source publication's procedure: V gene, J gene and CDR3 annotation of TCR sequences was performed with Decombinator V4. Expanded TCRs were defined as changing significantly between any two time points under a Poisson model with p below 0.0001. Abundances of TCRs were expressed as counts per million after normalisation to the total number of TCRs sequenced in each sample. TRAV1-2 paired with TRAJ12, TRAJ20 or TRAJ33 defined MAIT TCRs, while TRAV10 paired with TRAJ18 defined iNKT TCRs. VDJdb, accessed 1 November 2021, was searched for CMV, EBV and SARS-CoV-2 annotated TCRs, excluding TCRs annotated for multiple antigens. TCRdb's own reprocessing of the public reads used fastp at Q25 and MiXCR and kept productive beta chains. Each entry is one CDR3 protein sequence, shown with its most common DNA and genes. These V and J calls originate from TCRdb's pipeline instead of the authors' own analysis. For this sample the table gives about 50,000 distinct CDR3 sequences, of which under 7% were detected only once. 2.8% of the sample comes from the top ten.

At least ten counts were recorded for this clonotype. The antigen it recognizes is unknown. Base qualities are missing; no much larger clone stands one base away. The clonotype was recovered from an adult who was a healthcare worker with PCR-confirmed SARS-CoV-2 infection or an uninfected control (not recorded which). The sequence links TRBV29-1 to TRBJ2-1; the D gene cannot be named for sure. The input for sequencing was whole blood, taken at baseline. The CDR3 sequence is CSVRTTEQFF. Read as DNA, the sequence is TGCAGCGTCAGAACGACTGAGCAGTTCTTC.